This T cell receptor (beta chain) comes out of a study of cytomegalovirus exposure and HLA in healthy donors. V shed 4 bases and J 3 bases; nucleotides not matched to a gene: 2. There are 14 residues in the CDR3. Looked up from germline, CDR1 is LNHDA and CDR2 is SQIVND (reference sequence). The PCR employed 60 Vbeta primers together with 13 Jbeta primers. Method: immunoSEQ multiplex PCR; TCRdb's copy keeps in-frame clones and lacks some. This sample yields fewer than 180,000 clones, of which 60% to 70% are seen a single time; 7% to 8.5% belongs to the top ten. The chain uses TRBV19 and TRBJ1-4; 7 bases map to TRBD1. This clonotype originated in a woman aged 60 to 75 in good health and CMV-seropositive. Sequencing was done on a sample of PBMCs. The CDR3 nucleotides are TGTGCCAGTAGTACGGGACAGCCTAATGAAAAACTGTTTTTT. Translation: CASSTGQPNEKLFF.